The 25 T cell receptor beta chains below all came from one sample that was sequenced in a study of T-cell memory formation after mild COVID-19. TCRdb re-derived calls from the 5' RACE reads in MiXCR, one entry per CDR3 protein. The repertoire consists of some 600,000 distinct CDR3 sequences, with around 15% occurring once and the leading ten covering approximately 8.1%. The sample taken for sequencing was PBMCs or a T cell subset sorted from them (not recorded which). The receptors originated from an adult woman who had mild COVID-19 (a few samples of this study predate the infection). Cell type and time point are not known.

This clonotype was recorded a few times. This chain uses TRBV27 with TRBJ2-7, with a weak D call TRBD1 (5 bases). The CDR3 runs 16 residues. CDR1 and CDR2 from the germline V gene are MNHEY and SMNVEV (reference sequence). V lost 4 bases and J lost 3, with 19 bases in between. The CDR3 region is CASSWRSIGAYYEQYF. CDR3 coding DNA: TGTGCCAGCAGTTGGAGATCGATTGGGGCATACTACGAGCAGTACTTC.

The J gene is TRBJ2-1, the V gene TRBV10-3, with a tentative D call TRBD2 (6 bases). V was cut by 7 bases and J by 2 bases, with 12 bases left in between. Germline V lookup: CDR1 ENHRY, CDR2 SYGVKD. This CDR3 is built from 14 residues. CDR3 amino acids: CAIMREVAYNEQFF. DNA for the CDR3: TGTGCCATCATGAGGGAGGTCGCCTACAATGAGCAGTTCTTC.

The genes are TRBV30 and TRBJ2-3; D gene unclear. Trimming pared 1 base from V and 2 bases from J, leaving 7 bases between. The V gene's germline CDR1 is GTSNPN and CDR2 SVGIG (reference sequence). The CDR3 covers 13 residues. CDR3 nucleotides: TGTGCCTGGAGTGCTCTTGCCACAGATACGCAGTATTTT. Translated: CAWSALATDTQYF.

The genes are TRBV5-4 and TRBJ2-7; D not resolved. V lost 6 bases and J 1 base, leaving 14 bases between the germline ends. Germline loops: CDR1 SGHNT, CDR2 YYREEE (reference sequence). The CDR3 has 14 residues. The CDR3 sequence: CASKKELGSYEQYF. The DNA for the CDR3 is TGTGCCAGCAAGAAGGAGCTAGGGTCCTACGAGCAGTACTTC.

This clonotype was observed at least ten times. This rearrangement joins TRBV3-1 to TRBJ2-1, with 9 bases matching TRBD2. V lost 3 bases, J lost 2 bases, and 2 bases stayed unmatched. The germline CDR1 and CDR2 sequences are LGHDT and YNNKEL (reference sequence). The CDR3 runs to 15 residues. CDR3 residues: CASSQGGGAYNEQFF. Written as DNA, the CDR3 is TGTGCCAGCAGCCAGGGCGGGGGGGCCTACAATGAGCAGTTCTTC.

There are a few counts of this clonotype. The V and J genes are TRBV20-1 and TRBJ1-5, with 7 positions matching TRBD1. V trimming: 2 bases; J trimming: 0 bases; junction bases outside the gene matches: 4. CDR1 is DFQATT and CDR2 is SNEGSKA in the germline V gene (reference sequence). CDR3 length: 15 amino acids. In DNA, the CDR3 is TGCAGTGCTAGACCGACAGGGTTTAGCAATCAGCCCCAGCATTTT. It translates to CSARPTGFSNQPQHF.

This clonotype has a handful of counts. V gene TRBV6-2 or TRBV6-3 combines with J gene TRBJ2-2; D unclear. Per the germline V gene, CDR1 is MNHEY and CDR2 is SVGEGT. CDR3 length: 13 amino acids. V gave up 7 bases and J gave up 1 base, with 7 bases separating them. The DNA for the CDR3 is TGTGCCAGCACTACCGAGAACACCGGGGAGCTGTTTTTT. Its protein is CASTTENTGELFF.

This clonotype was seen a few times. This chain links TRBV12-3 or TRBV12-4 with TRBJ2-2, with 7 positions matching TRBD2. Trimming removed 8 bases from V and 7 bases from J; junction bases left unmatched: 7. The CDR3 totals 13 residues. CDR3 loop: CASRLRGDGELFF. CDR3 nucleotide sequence: TGTGCCAGCCGATTACGGGGGGACGGGGAGCTGTTTTTT.

This rearrangement joins TRBV5-1 to TRBJ2-5; unclear D gene. Germline V gene sequence: CDR1 SGHRS, CDR2 YFSETQ. With 4 bases removed from V and 3 bases from J, the gap between germline ends came to 10 bases. The CDR3 length is 13 residues. The CDR3 sequence is CASSADVEETQYF. The CDR3 DNA reads as TGCGCCAGCAGCGCGGATGTGGAAGAGACCCAGTACTTC.

This clonotype was counted a few times. The chain employs TRBV27 and TRBJ1-2; D is uncertain. The CDR3 is 13 residues long. The germline gives CDR1 MNHEY, CDR2 SMNVEV (reference sequence). V was shortened by 3 bases and J by 8 bases, with 13 bases between the two germline ends. CDR3 nucleotides: TGTGCCAGCAGTTTTCAATCCCTGGGGGGCTACACCTTC. This translates into CASSFQSLGGYTF.

This clonotype has a count of ten or more. V and J are TRBV7-9 and TRBJ2-1; 8 bases map to TRBD2. CDR3 length equals 15 residues. CDR1 is SEHNR, CDR2 FQNEAQ, per germline (reference sequence). The J segment lost 3 bases and the V segment lost 6 bases, leaving 7 bases of the junction unmatched. CDR3: CASSPRTSSYNEQFF. Here the CDR3 DNA reads TGTGCCAGCAGTCCTAGGACTAGCAGCTACAATGAGCAGTTCTTC.

The chain combines TRBV7-8 with TRBJ1-1, with D perhaps TRBD1 (6 bases). CDR1 is SGHVS, CDR2 FQNEAQ, per germline. The CDR3 totals 15 residues. Trimming took 5 bases from V and 5 from J, leaving 18 bases between them. The CDR3 DNA sequence: TGTGCCAGCAGCCGCGCCGGGGGCTTGCGTACTGAAGCTTTCTTT. Translated: CASSRAGGLRTEAFF.

This clonotype was counted a few times. The rearrangement links TRBV11-1 to TRBJ2-7, with 10 bases matching TRBD2. The germline CDR1 and CDR2 sequences are SGHAT and FQDESV (reference sequence). Unmatched junction bases numbered 7, after V lost 5 bases and J lost 3 bases. This CDR3 is 15 amino acids long. CDR3 region: CASSMLAGVFYEQYF. The CDR3 coding sequence is TGTGCCAGCAGCATGCTAGCGGGGGTCTTCTACGAGCAGTACTTC.

This clonotype has a count of ten or more. The chain employs TRBV5-6 and TRBJ1-2; tentatively, D is TRBD1 (6 bases). The CDR3 is 14 amino acids. Germline V lookup: CDR1 SGHDT, CDR2 YYEEEE. Deletions cut 6 bases from V and 4 bases from J, with 16 bases between. Here the CDR3 DNA reads TGTGCCAGCACTCTCCCGGGAGGGGGCTATGGCTACACCTTC. Amino acids: CASTLPGGGYGYTF.

The V call is TRBV5-1, the J call TRBJ1-1; no definite D call. V gave up 0 bases and J gave up 5 bases, with 11 bases separating them. CDR1 SGHRS and CDR2 YFSETQ come from the germline V gene. The CDR3 is made up of 14 amino acids. The chain's CDR3 is CASSLANSGTEAFF. The CDR3 DNA reads TGCGCCAGCAGCTTGGCAAACAGCGGGACTGAAGCTTTCTTT.

The table lists this clonotype with a few counts. This sequence joins TRBV4-3 and TRBJ2-7, with 9 bases fitting TRBD1. The CDR3 consists of 15 residues. V lost 5 bases, J lost 3 bases, and 8 bases stayed unmatched. Germline CDR1 reads LGHNA; CDR2 reads YSLEER. CDR3 loop: CASSTRTGVGYEQYF. Here the CDR3 DNA reads TGCGCCAGCAGCACCCGGACAGGGGTAGGCTACGAGCAGTACTTC.

This clonotype was seen more than once but under ten times. CDR3 nucleotides: TGTGCCAGCAGCCAGGTCGGACAGGGTACCTATGGCTACACCTTC. Its translation: CASSQVGQGTYGYTF. The chain recombines TRBV4-2 with TRBJ1-2, with 8 bases lining up with TRBD1. This CDR3 contains 15 residues. V trimming: 3 bases; J trimming: 4 bases; junction bases outside the gene matches: 7. Germline CDR1 reads LGHNA; CDR2 reads YNFKEQ.

This clonotype occurred a few times. The V gene is TRBV19, the J gene TRBJ1-1; weak D call: TRBD1 (6 bases). CDR1 is LNHDA and CDR2 is SQIVND in the germline V gene (reference sequence). This CDR3 has 18 residues. V was shortened by 2 bases and J by 0 bases, with 19 bases between the two germline ends. The CDR3 loop is CASSILAGAMMLNTEAFF. CDR3 DNA: TGTGCCAGTAGTATATTGGCAGGGGCTATGATGTTGAACACTGAAGCTTTCTTT. Complete variable domain (other parts from reference TRBV19 and TRBJ1-1): DGGITQSPKYLFRKEGQNVTLSCEQNLNHDAMYWYRQDPGQGLRLIYYSQIVNDFQKGDIAEGYSVSREKKESFPLTVTSAQKNPTAFYLCASSILAGAMMLNTEAFFGQGTRLTVV.

The chain combines TRBV7-2 with TRBJ2-7, with D maybe TRBD2 (5 bases). V lost 4 bases to trimming and J lost 0 bases, with 10 bases between them. The CDR3 loop spans 14 amino acids. CDR1 is SGHTA, CDR2 FQGNSA, per germline. The chain's CDR3 is CASSSGESSYEQYF. CDR3 nucleotide sequence: TGTGCCAGCAGCTCCGGGGAGAGCTCCTACGAGCAGTACTTC.

This clonotype was picked up a small number of times. The gene calls are TRBV20-1 and TRBJ1-4, with TRBD1 as a possible D gene (6 bases). The CDR3 runs 12 residues. Germline V gene sequence: CDR1 DFQATT, CDR2 SNEGSKA (reference sequence). Trimming pared 3 bases from V and 6 bases from J, leaving 8 bases between. CDR3 nucleotide sequence: TGCAGTGCTAGGACAGGCGATGAAAAACTGTTTTTT. As protein: CSARTGDEKLFF.

This clonotype was seen once. The chain has TRBV6-5 and TRBJ1-5; D possibly corresponds to TRBD1 (5 bases). The CDR3 totals 15 residues. The ends were cut back, 5 bases at V and 7 bases at J, with 18 bases in the middle. CDR1 is MNHEY and CDR2 is SVGAGI in the germline V gene. The CDR3 sequence: CASSPGGASGQPQHF. The CDR3 region has the DNA TGTGCCAGCAGTCCAGGAGGGGCGAGCGGGCAGCCCCAGCATTTT.

The chain couples TRBV12-3 or TRBV12-4 to TRBJ1-5, with a tentative D call TRBD1 (5 bases). The CDR3 is made up of 13 amino acids. V lost 3 bases and J lost 7, with 10 bases in between. DNA for the CDR3: TGTGCCAGCAGTTTTCCCGGGGACCAGCCCCAGCATTTT. It yields the protein CASSFPGDQPQHF.

A few counts support this clonotype. The rearrangement links TRBV4-1 to TRBJ1-1; 7 bases line up with TRBD1. This CDR3 region has 13 residues. Looked up from germline, CDR1 is MGHRA and CDR2 is YSYEKL. With V trimmed by 4 bases and J by 7 bases, 6 bases remained unmatched. The CDR3 spells CASSLRQGDEAFF. CDR3 nucleotide sequence: TGCGCCAGCAGCCTAAGACAGGGTGATGAAGCTTTCTTT.

The chain has TRBV7-8 and TRBJ2-5, with 13 nucleotides matching TRBD2. The germline V gene encodes CDR1 SGHVS and CDR2 FQNEAQ. The CDR3 consists of 15 residues. Trimming cost V 5 bases and J 4 bases; bases outside gene matches: 4. The DNA for the CDR3 is TGTGCCAGCAGCGCTACTAGCGGGAGGGGAGAGACCCAGTACTTC. Its translation is CASSATSGRGETQYF.

The chain combines TRBV5-1 with TRBJ1-2; 11 nucleotides align to TRBD1. V lost 2 bases to trimming and J lost 6 bases; unmatched junction nucleotides: 6. Germline V lookup: CDR1 SGHRS, CDR2 YFSETQ. The CDR3 totals 15 residues. CDR3 bases: TGCGCCAGCAGCTTACCCGCGGGACAGGGGGATGGCTACACCTTC. Translation: CASSLPAGQGDGYTF.